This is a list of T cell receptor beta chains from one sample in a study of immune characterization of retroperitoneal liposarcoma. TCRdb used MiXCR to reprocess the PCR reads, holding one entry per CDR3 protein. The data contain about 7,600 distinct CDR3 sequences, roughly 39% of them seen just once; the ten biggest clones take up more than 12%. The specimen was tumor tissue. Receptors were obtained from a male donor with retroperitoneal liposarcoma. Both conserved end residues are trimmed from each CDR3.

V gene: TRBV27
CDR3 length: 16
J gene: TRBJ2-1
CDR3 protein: ASSTGLARSGRYNEQF

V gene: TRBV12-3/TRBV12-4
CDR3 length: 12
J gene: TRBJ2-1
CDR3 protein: ASTPSTGIYEQF

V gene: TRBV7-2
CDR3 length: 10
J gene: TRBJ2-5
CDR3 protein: ASSVLQETQY

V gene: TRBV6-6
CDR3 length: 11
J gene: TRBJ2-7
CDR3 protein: ASSYSDSYEQY

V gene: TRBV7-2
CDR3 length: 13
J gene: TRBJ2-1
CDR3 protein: ASSRRGRIEETQF

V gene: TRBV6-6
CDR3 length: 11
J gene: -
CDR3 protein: ASSYSPGYEQF

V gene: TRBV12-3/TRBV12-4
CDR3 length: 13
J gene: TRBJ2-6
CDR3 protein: ASRGQGRGANVLT

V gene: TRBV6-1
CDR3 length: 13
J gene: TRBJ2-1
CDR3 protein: ASSETSPLGLEQF

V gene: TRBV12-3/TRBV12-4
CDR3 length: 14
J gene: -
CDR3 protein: ASSFRQGAGQETQY

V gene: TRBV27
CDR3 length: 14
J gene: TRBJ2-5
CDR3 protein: ASSPRTTSQQETQY

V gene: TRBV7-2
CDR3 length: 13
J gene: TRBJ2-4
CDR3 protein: ASSAILGAKNIQY

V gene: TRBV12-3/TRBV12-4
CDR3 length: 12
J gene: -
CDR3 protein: ASSFGSGGDEQY

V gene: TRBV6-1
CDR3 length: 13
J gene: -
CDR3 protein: ASSERGTGAYEQY

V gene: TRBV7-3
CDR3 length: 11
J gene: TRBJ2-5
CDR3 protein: ASSGGRQETQY

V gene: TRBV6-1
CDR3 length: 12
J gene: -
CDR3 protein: ASSLTGGDYEQY

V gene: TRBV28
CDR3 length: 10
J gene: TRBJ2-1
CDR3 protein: ASSSRRYEQF

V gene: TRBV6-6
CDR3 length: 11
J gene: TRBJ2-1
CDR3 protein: ASRDRGGETQF

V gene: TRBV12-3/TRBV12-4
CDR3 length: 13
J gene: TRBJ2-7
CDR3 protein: ASSYGTSGSGEQY

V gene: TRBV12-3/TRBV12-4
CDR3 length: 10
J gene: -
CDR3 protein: ASGYTGLEQY

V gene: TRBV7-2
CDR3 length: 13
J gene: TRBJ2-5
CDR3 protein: ASTTSRDSQETQY

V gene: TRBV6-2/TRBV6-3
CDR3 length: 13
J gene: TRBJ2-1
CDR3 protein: ASIPGLAGAAEQF

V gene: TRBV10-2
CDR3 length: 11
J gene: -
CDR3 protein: ASSDPGRGQQY

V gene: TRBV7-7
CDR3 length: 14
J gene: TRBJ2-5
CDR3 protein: ASSQRYMGQGETQY

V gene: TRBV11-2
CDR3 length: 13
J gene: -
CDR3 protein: ASSWTSASSYEQF

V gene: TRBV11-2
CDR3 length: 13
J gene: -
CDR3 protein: ASRPTGQPAYEQY